Each of the 27 T cell receptor beta chains below was sequenced from the same sample in a study of control samples from healthy donors and cancer patients. The table came from immunoSEQ multiplex PCR; TCRdb's copy has only in-frame clones and leaves some out. The sample shows tens of thousands of clones, approximately 90% of them seen only once. Source material: PBMCs. These receptors were collected from a man aged 40-49 years with colorectal cancer.

The chain links TRBV18 to TRBJ1-2; possible D gene TRBD1, 5 bases. Germline CDR1 and CDR2: KGHSH and LQKENI. Trimming stripped 6 bases from V and 1 base from J, with 12 bases between. The CDR3 loop spans 14 amino acids. CDR3: CASSGDRSNYGYTF. CDR3 in DNA: TGTGCCAGCTCGGGAGACAGAAGTAACTATGGCTACACCTTC.

The chain uses TRBV6-2 or TRBV6-3 and TRBJ1-5; tentatively, D is TRBD1 (6 bases). The V gene lost 5 bases and the J gene lost 0 bases, with 11 bases spanning the gap. The CDR3 has 15 residues. Germline V gene sequence: CDR1 MNHEY, CDR2 SVGEGT. In nucleotides, the CDR3 is TGTGCCAGCAGTCGGGGACATTATAGCAATCAGCCCCAGCATTTT. It translates to CASSRGHYSNQPQHF.

The rearrangement joins TRBV5-1 to TRBJ2-7; D is perhaps TRBD2 (6 bases). V shed 2 bases and J shed 2 bases, with 8 bases lying between them. This CDR3 is 13 amino acids long. Germline values: CDR1 SGHRS, CDR2 YFSETQ. CDR3 protein: CASSFPGAYEQYF. In DNA, the CDR3 is TGCGCCAGCAGCTTCCCGGGGGCCTACGAGCAGTACTTC.

The chain uses TRBV12-3 or TRBV12-4 and TRBJ2-5; D not certain. CDR3 length equals 11 residues. V lost 8 bases and J lost 5, with 9 bases in between. The CDR3 sequence is CASSIRETQYF. DNA for the CDR3: TGTGCCAGCTCCATTCGGGAGACCCAGTACTTC.

The chain couples TRBV19 to TRBJ2-1; 11 bases align to TRBD1. Germline values: CDR1 LNHDA, CDR2 SQIVND (reference sequence). Trimming took 6 bases from V and 2 from J; bases not matched to a gene: 3. The CDR3 is 15 residues long. The CDR3 region has the DNA TGTGCCAGTAGAGGACAGGGGGCTCCCTACAATGAGCAGTTCTTC. As protein: CASRGQGAPYNEQFF.

The rearrangement uses TRBV2 and TRBJ1-4; D not certain. Germline assignment: CDR1 SNHLY and CDR2 FYNNEI. Trimming took 6 bases from V and 12 from J, leaving 11 bases between them. The CDR3 extends over 11 amino acids. CDR3 sequence: CASRVTGELFF. The CDR3 bases are TGTGCCAGCAGGGTGACTGGTGAACTGTTTTTT.

This rearrangement joins TRBV10-1 to TRBJ2-1; D is undetermined. V lost 6 bases to trimming and J lost 7 bases, with 13 bases between them. Germline CDR1 and CDR2: WNHNN and SYGVQD (reference sequence). The length of the CDR3 is 13 residues. The CDR3 protein is CASSRLKGNEQFF. DNA of the CDR3: TGCGCCAGCAGCCGATTGAAAGGGAATGAGCAGTTCTTC.

This chain joins TRBV27 and TRBJ1-6; the D gene is possibly TRBD1 (5 bases). Trimming shortened V by 5 bases and J by 7 bases, and 12 bases separated the two germline ends. This CDR3 has 14 amino acids. Germline V gene lookup returns CDR1 MNHEY and CDR2 SMNVEV (reference sequence). The CDR3 DNA follows: TGTGCCAGCAGTGGAGGGACGGGGAATTCACCCCTCCACTTT. Amino acid sequence: CASSGGTGNSPLHF.

This sequence joins TRBV4-1 and TRBJ1-6; tentatively, D is TRBD1 (5 bases). Germline V lookup: CDR1 MGHRA, CDR2 YSYEKL. V was cut by 1 base and J by 5 bases, with 15 bases left in between. The length of the CDR3 is 17 residues. The CDR3: CASSQGRAGRHNSPLHF. CDR3 coding DNA: TGCGCCAGCAGCCAAGGTCGAGCGGGACGGCATAATTCACCCCTCCACTTT.

In nucleotides, the CDR3 is TGTGCCAGCAGCCAAGTCGGAGGCTCCTACGAGCAGTACTTC. This encodes CASSQVGGSYEQYF. The J gene is TRBJ2-7, the V gene TRBV14; the D gene is possibly TRBD2 (5 bases). Trimming left V 1 base short and J 0 bases short, with 7 bases between. This CDR3 has 14 amino acids. CDR1 is SGHDN, CDR2 FVKESK, per germline. Full variable domain (remainder filled in from reference TRBV14 and TRBJ2-7): EAGVTQFPSHSVIEKGQTVTLRCDPISGHDNLYWYRRVMGKEIKFLLHFVKESKQDESGMPNNRFLAERTGGTYSTLKVQPAELEDSGVYFCASSQVGGSYEQYFGPGTRLTVT.

The V call is TRBV5-1, the J call TRBJ2-1; TRBD2 aligns across 10 bases. Germline assignment: CDR1 SGHRS and CDR2 YFSETQ. The CDR3 covers 15 residues. Trimming removed 2 bases from V and 8 bases from J; junction bases left unmatched: 7. This CDR3 is CASSFRTSGLDEQFF. In DNA form, the CDR3 reads TGCGCCAGCAGCTTTCGGACTAGCGGCCTGGATGAGCAGTTCTTC.

The rearrangement links TRBV5-4 to TRBJ1-1, with TRBD1 identical over 7 bases. Germline V CDR1 and CDR2: SGHNT, YYREEE (reference sequence). Germline trimming cut 5 bases from V and 5 bases from J; bases unmatched to any gene: 3. This CDR3 has 12 amino acids. The CDR3 DNA sequence: TGTGCCAGCAGGGAGGGGGCGACTGAAGCTTTCTTT. Its protein is CASREGATEAFF.

This clone has just one count. V gene TRBV28 combines with J gene TRBJ2-1, with D possibly being TRBD1 (5 bases). CDR3 length: 17 amino acids. V was pared by 2 bases and J by 3 bases, with 17 bases between. Looked up from germline, CDR1 is MDHEN and CDR2 is SYDVKM. The CDR3 is CASSLGVGGRGYNEQFF. CDR3 in DNA: TGTGCCAGCAGTTTAGGGGTTGGCGGAAGGGGCTACAATGAGCAGTTCTTC.

The chain combines TRBV11-2 with TRBJ1-5, with D possibly TRBD1 on 5 matching bases. The CDR3 is made up of 16 amino acids. CDR1 SGHAT and CDR2 FQNNGV come from the germline V gene. Trimming took 0 bases from V and 0 from J, leaving 9 bases between them. The CDR3 region has the DNA TGTGCCAGCAGCTTAGAGGGACCGATTAGCAATCAGCCCCAGCATTTT. It codes for CASSLEGPISNQPQHF.

The CDR3 loop reads CASSQEHNSYEQYF. CDR3 bases: TGTGCCAGCAGCCAAGAGCACAACTCCTACGAGCAGTACTTC. The chain recombines TRBV3-1 (or the pseudogene TRBV3-2) with TRBJ2-7, with D uncertain. Looked up from germline, CDR1 is LGHDT and CDR2 is YNNKEL (reference sequence). The CDR3 spans 14 residues. Between the trimmed V and J ends, which lost 0 bases and 0 bases, there was a span of 6 bases.

The chain recombines TRBV6-2 or TRBV6-3 with TRBJ1-1; D possibly corresponds to TRBD1 (5 bases). CDR1 is MNHEY and CDR2 is SVGEGT in the germline V gene. Trimming pared 0 bases from V and 4 bases from J, leaving 9 bases between. This CDR3 contains 14 residues. CDR3 region: CASSYSRRGTEAFF. The CDR3 DNA reads TGTGCCAGCAGTTACTCCCGGAGGGGCACTGAAGCTTTCTTT.

The chain couples TRBV5-5 to TRBJ1-4; a possible D gene is TRBD1 (5 bases). Germline loops: CDR1 SGHKS, CDR2 YYEKEE (reference sequence). V lost 0 bases and J lost 10, with 13 bases in between. The CDR3 runs to 14 residues. In nucleotides, the CDR3 is TGTGCCAGCAGCTTGGACGTCGAGGGACGAAAACTGTTTTTT. This translates into CASSLDVEGRKLFF.

The chain employs TRBV19 and TRBJ2-3; D gene ambiguous. Germline CDR1 and CDR2: LNHDA and SQIVND (reference sequence). The V and J ends lost 2 bases and 0 bases respectively, with 9 bases between them. This CDR3 has 15 residues. CDR3 in DNA: TGTGCCAGTAGTATAAAGGGCACTAGCACAGATACGCAGTATTTT. Translating gives CASSIKGTSTDTQYF.

A single count supports this clone. The chain joins TRBV10-3 to TRBJ1-6; D ambiguous. The CDR3 extends over 13 amino acids. Trimming left V 3 bases short and J 6 bases short, with 6 bases between. Germline CDR1 is ENHRY and CDR2 is SYGVKD. The CDR3 reads CAISDHSNSPLHF. The DNA for the CDR3 is TGTGCCATCAGTGACCACAGTAATTCACCCCTCCACTTT.

A single count supports this clone. The V call is TRBV28, the J call TRBJ2-1; a possible D gene is TRBD1 (5 bases). Germline lookup yields CDR1 MDHEN and CDR2 SYDVKM. There are 12 residues in the CDR3. The V and J ends lost 6 bases and 9 bases respectively, with 12 bases between them. CDR3 in DNA: TGTGCCAGCAGGCGCAGGGTTACTGAGCAGTTCTTC. Residues: CASRRRVTEQFF.

The rearrangement links TRBV19 to TRBJ2-1; TRBD2 matches at 11 bases. CDR3 length: 15 amino acids. CDR1 is LNHDA, CDR2 SQIVND, per germline (reference sequence). The V and J ends lost 2 bases and 7 bases, in that order; junction bases with no gene match: 4. Written as DNA, the CDR3 is TGTGCCAGTAGTATATTGGCTAGCGGGAGGAATGAGCAGTTCTTC. Protein sequence: CASSILASGRNEQFF.

This chain links TRBV6-6 with TRBJ1-2, with D unresolved. V was cut by 5 bases and J by 4 bases, with 8 bases left in between. The length of the CDR3 is 12 residues. Germline assignment: CDR1 MNHNY and CDR2 SVGAGI (reference sequence). CDR3: CASSKEGYGYTF. CDR3 bases: TGTGCCAGCAGTAAAGAGGGCTATGGCTACACCTTC.

The rearrangement joins TRBV6-2 or TRBV6-3 to TRBJ2-3, with a tentative D call TRBD1 (6 bases). Germline assignment: CDR1 MNHEY and CDR2 SVGEGT. This CDR3 contains 15 residues. V was cut by 8 bases and J by 2 bases, with 17 bases left in between. The CDR3 sequence is CASCLLAGVTDTQYF. CDR3 nucleotides: TGTGCCAGCTGCCTTTTGGCAGGGGTCACAGATACGCAGTATTTT.

The chain uses TRBV9 and TRBJ2-1, with D tentatively TRBD2 (5 bases). Between the trimmed V and J ends, which lost 7 bases and 9 bases, there was a span of 23 bases. CDR1 is SGDLS, CDR2 YYNGEE, per germline. The CDR3 is made up of 15 amino acids. CDR3 nucleotide sequence: TGTGCCAGCTCATCCCTTCCCCATTCCCGGGGTGAGCAGTTCTTC. This encodes CASSSLPHSRGEQFF.

The chain combines TRBV20-1 with TRBJ2-7; the match to TRBD2 covers 13 bases. The junction had 6 bases not matched to a gene; V was cut back by 3 bases and J by 4 bases. The CDR3 loop spans 15 amino acids. CDR1 is DFQATT and CDR2 is SNEGSKA in the germline V gene (reference sequence). CDR3 residues: CSASFGTSGKYEQYF. The CDR3 nucleotides read TGCAGTGCTAGTTTCGGGACTAGCGGGAAATACGAGCAGTACTTC.

The gene calls are TRBV19 and TRBJ1-1; perhaps TRBD1 as D (5 bases). Germline V gene sequence: CDR1 LNHDA, CDR2 SQIVND (reference sequence). V was trimmed by 9 bases and J by 4 bases, leaving 18 bases between them. This CDR3 has 14 amino acids. The CDR3 spells CASAVGGGSTEAFF. The DNA for the CDR3 is TGTGCCAGCGCCGTTGGGGGGGGTTCCACTGAAGCTTTCTTT. Drawing the rest from reference TRBV19 and TRBJ1-1, the complete variable domain is DGGITQSPKYLFRKEGQNVTLSCEQNLNHDAMYWYRQDPGQGLRLIYYSQIVNDFQKGDIAEGYSVSREKKESFPLTVTSAQKNPTAFYLCASAVGGGSTEAFFGQGTRLTVV.

This chain uses TRBV2 with TRBJ1-6, with unresolved D. The germline V gene has CDR1 SNHLY and CDR2 FYNNEI. Deletions cut 7 bases from V and 2 bases from J, with 9 bases between. This CDR3 is built from 14 residues. The chain's CDR3 is CASNGEAYNSPLHF. The DNA for the CDR3 is TGTGCCAGCAATGGGGAGGCCTATAATTCACCCCTCCACTTT.